This T cell receptor beta chain originates from a study of regulatory T cells in long-lasting Graves disease. Stated time point: newly diagnosed GD, antithyroid drugs for less than 3 months. From PBMCs, RNA was extracted and then used to make the TCR library. V gave up 0 bases and J gave up 1 base, with 6 bases separating them. Germline CDR1 MGHRA, CDR2 YSYEKL. This CDR3 has 14 amino acids. Study findings and constraints: Newly diagnosed Graves' patients had higher TCR diversity than persistent ones. When disease was persistent, TRBV28, TRBJ1-2 and TRBJ2-5 were the favored segments.

As to this clonotype: Antigen: not known.

The TCR beta library used iRepertoire HTBI primers with Arm-PCR amplification of CDR3. TCRdb re-called the multiplex PCR reads through MiXCR, storing one row per CDR3 protein. The table shows roughly 500,000 distinct CDR3 sequences, with around 12% occurring only once. This sample also belongs to another study, concerning T cells in Graves' hyperthyroidism and ophthalmopathy. That publication notes: The TCR CDR3 was amplified in a first-round RT-PCR using the HTBI primer set.

Specimen: peripheral blood mononuclear cells (PBMCs), collected at new diagnosis, from a patient treated with antithyroid drugs. V gene TRBV4-1 combines with J gene TRBJ1-2; D unresolved. The clonotype was recovered from a woman in her 30s with Graves disease. In DNA form, the CDR3 reads TGCGCCAGCAGCCAAGAGGGCAGTAACTATGGCTACACCTTC. It specifies CASSQEGSNYGYTF.